This T cell receptor beta chain emerged from a study of regulatory T cells in long-lasting Graves disease. This clonotype was picked up many times. What it recognizes is unknown. The time point was: newly diagnosed GD, antithyroid drugs for less than 3 months. The TCR library used RNA extracted from PBMCs. Arm-PCR of CDR3 regions and iRepertoire HTBI primers were the basis on which TCR beta libraries were built. MiXCR, applied by TCRdb to the multiplex PCR reads, yields one record per CDR3 protein. The profile shows 530,000 or so distinct CDR3 sequences, around 16% of them singletons. This CDR3 is 13 amino acids long. Germline lookup yields CDR1 SQVTM and CDR2 ANQGSEA. Deletions cut 4 bases from V and 2 bases from J, with 11 bases between. General observations from the study: It was possible that the small sample size reduced accuracy.

The same data also contributed to another study, on T cells in Graves' hyperthyroidism and ophthalmopathy. Per that study: First-round RT-PCR of the TCR CDR3 relied on the HTBI primer set. Appearing also in blood were most of the thyroid clonotypes expanded above 0.001.

The genes are TRBV29-1 and TRBJ2-5, with D tentatively TRBD2 (6 bases). The source of this sequence is a man aged 18-30 years with Graves disease. The input for sequencing was peripheral blood mononuclear cells (PBMCs), taken at new diagnosis, from a patient treated with antithyroid drugs. CDR3 loop: CSVGTGEQETQYF. CDR3 nucleotides: TGCAGCGTTGGGACGGGGGAGCAAGAGACCCAGTACTTC.